This T cell receptor beta chain came from a study of blood T cells in healthy people across ages. Points from the study as a whole: Roughly linear declines in TCR beta diversity per million T cells occurred with age. Since the PBMCs were unsorted, naive and antigen-experienced cells could not be conclusively compared.

It was with a sample-barcoded 5' primer and a J-beta primer mix that a second PCR of roughly 7 to 12 cycles was run. With 12 random nucleotides, a template-switch adaptor tagged each individual cDNA molecule. One entry per CDR3 protein, called by TCRdb with MiXCR from the 5' RACE reads. This table holds around 820,000 distinct CDR3 sequences, approximately 25% found once. Of note for this clonotype: Its antigen is not identified.

This sample also belongs to another study, concerning T cells of mothers and their children. From that second work: The overlap seen between related mothers and children slightly exceeded that of unrelated pairs, though not significantly.

The material sequenced was blood. The receptor's source is a boy aged 5-17 years in good health.

The CDR3 sequence is CASSQNAGGFTYEQYF. The CDR3 nucleotides are TGCGCCAGCAGCCAGAATGCGGGGGGCTTCACCTACGAGCAGTACTTC. V gene TRBV4-1 combines with J gene TRBJ2-7, with 8 bases identical to TRBD2. CDR1 and CDR2 from the germline V gene are MGHRA and YSYEKL. V was clipped by 3 bases and J by 2 bases; unmatched bases: 9. CDR3 length: 16 amino acids.